What follows are 27 T cell receptor beta chains derived from one specimen sequenced in a study of shared clonotypes between healthy human individuals (dated by TCRdb to 2018 to 2021). The library was obtained by the immunoSEQ multiplex PCR assay. The immuneACCESS repertoire file appears here via TCRdb, limited to in-frame rearrangements. These files lack a portion of the clones; in checked studies, under half of the deficit traces to unresolved V genes, and the cause of the others is not known. In this sample the table shows roughly 1.5 million clones, around 98% of which occur a single time. Roughly 0.45% of the sample rests with the top ten. Sequenced: naive CD4+ T cells sorted from blood. The intended sense of this specimen's cell subset or site label: CD45RA+ positively selected. The receptor set was obtained from a man aged 30 to 39 in good health.

The chain combines TRBV29-1 with TRBJ2-7, with 10 bases that match TRBD1. Germline CDR1 is SQVTM and CDR2 is ANQGSEA. V shed 8 bases, J shed 6 bases, and the junction held 7 bases outside the gene matches. This CDR3 contains 12 residues. The DNA of the CDR3 is TGCAGCATTCTGGACAGGGGGGCCGAGCAGTACTTC. This encodes CSILDRGAEQYF.

J is TRBJ2-5 and V is TRBV14, with a weak D call TRBD2 (5 bases). Germline V gene sequence: CDR1 SGHDN, CDR2 FVKESK. V was cut by 4 bases and J by 4 bases, with 13 bases left in between. CDR3 length equals 14 residues. CDR3 amino acids: CASSRSGAAETQYF. DNA for the CDR3: TGTGCCAGCAGCCGGAGCGGAGCGGCAGAGACCCAGTACTTC. Full variable domain (remainder filled in from reference TRBV14 and TRBJ2-5): EAGVTQFPSHSVIEKGQTVTLRCDPISGHDNLYWYRRVMGKEIKFLLHFVKESKQDESGMPNNRFLAERTGGTYSTLKVQPAELEDSGVYFCASSRSGAAETQYFGPGTRLLVL.

This chain joins TRBV18 and TRBJ1-4; D is possibly TRBD1 (6 bases). Trimming removed 6 bases from V and 8 bases from J, with 19 bases in between. In germline, CDR1 is KGHSH, CDR2 LQKENI. This CDR3 has 15 amino acids. As DNA, the CDR3 is TGTGCCAGCTCGCAGGAGGGGGGATTCGGCGAAAAACTGTTTTTT. Protein sequence: CASSQEGGFGEKLFF.

The rearrangement links TRBV7-2 to TRBJ2-7, with 9 bases matching TRBD1. Germline V lookup: CDR1 SGHTA, CDR2 FQGNSA. This CDR3 comprises 14 residues. J was trimmed by 5 bases and V by 3 bases; bases with no gene match: 5. The CDR3 nucleotides are TGTGCCAGCAGCTTCGACAGGGGGAGGCACGAGCAGTACTTC. Translated: CASSFDRGRHEQYF.

J is TRBJ2-3 and V is TRBV5-5; 12 positions agree with TRBD1. The CDR3 has 16 amino acids. With V trimmed by 4 bases and J by 4 bases, 7 bases remained unmatched. Looked up from germline, CDR1 is SGHKS and CDR2 is YYEKEE (reference sequence). The DNA of the CDR3 is TGTGCCAGCAGCCTAGGGACAGGGGGCCTTTCAGATACGCAGTATTTT. Its translation is CASSLGTGGLSDTQYF.

The chain carries TRBV11-2 and TRBJ1-1, with D unresolved. This CDR3 has 12 amino acids. The germline V gene has CDR1 SGHAT and CDR2 FQNNGV. Trimming removed 6 bases at V and 11 bases at J, with 16 bases between. CDR3 sequence (DNA): TGTGCCAGCAGTTCCCAGGCGGTGGGGGCTTTCTTT. As protein: CASSSQAVGAFF.

CDR3 DNA sequence: TGCAGCGTTGGCATCTCAAAAAGAGACGAGCAGTACTTC. It encodes CSVGISKRDEQYF. The gene calls are TRBV29-1 and TRBJ2-7; D unclear. V lost 4 bases to trimming and J lost 5 bases, with 15 bases between them. There are 13 residues in the CDR3. Per germline, CDR1 SQVTM and CDR2 ANQGSEA.

The CDR3 loop is CACSSGNNQPQHF. The CDR3 DNA reads as TGTGCCTGCTCGAGCGGTAATAATCAGCCCCAGCATTTT. The V call is TRBV30, the J call TRBJ1-5; D is unclear. Germline CDR1 reads GTSNPN; CDR2 reads SVGIG (reference sequence). With 6 bases removed from V and 4 bases from J, the gap between germline ends came to 13 bases. The CDR3 is 13 amino acids.

The chain links TRBV4-1 to TRBJ2-1; D possibly corresponds to TRBD2 (5 bases). Germline values: CDR1 MGHRA, CDR2 YSYEKL. V lost 8 bases and J lost 3, with 14 bases in between. This CDR3 contains 14 residues. The DNA for the CDR3 is TGCGCCAGCTCTCGGGCTAGCAGCTACAATGAGCAGTTCTTC. Translating gives CASSRASSYNEQFF.

The V gene is TRBV5-4, the J gene TRBJ2-7; D not resolved. Germline CDR1 and CDR2: SGHNT and YYREEE (reference sequence). The CDR3 length is 15 residues. V was pared by 4 bases and J by 5 bases, with 19 bases between. CDR3 sequence (DNA): TGTGCCAGCAGCGTAGGAGACGGGCTCCCCCACGAGCAGTACTTC. Its protein product is CASSVGDGLPHEQYF. Full variable domain (outside the CDR3, taken from reference TRBV5-4 and TRBJ2-7): ETGVTQSPTHLIKTRGQQVTLRCSSQSGHNTVSWYQQALGQGPQFIFQYYREEENGRGNFPPRFSGLQFPNYSSELNVNALELDDSALYLCASSVGDGLPHEQYFGPGTRLTVT.

The chain combines TRBV10-2 with TRBJ2-3; 7 nucleotides align to TRBD1. The V gene's germline CDR1 is WSHSY and CDR2 SAAADI. The CDR3 is 15 amino acids. Germline trimming cut 5 bases from V and 3 bases from J; bases unmatched to any gene: 8. The CDR3 DNA sequence: TGCGCCAGCAGTATGACAGGGTGGGTTACAGATACGCAGTATTTT. It translates to CASSMTGWVTDTQYF.

V is TRBV5-4 and J is TRBJ1-3, with a tentative D call TRBD1 (5 bases). This CDR3 has 15 amino acids. The V gene's germline CDR1 is SGHNT and CDR2 YYREEE (reference sequence). Trimming pared 4 bases from V and 1 base from J, leaving 12 bases between. The CDR3 DNA reads as TGTGCCAGCAGCCGAAAGGGGATGTCTGGAAACACCATATATTTT. This encodes CASSRKGMSGNTIYF.

This clone was detected only once. The rearrangement links TRBV2 to TRBJ1-5; no definite D call. Germline values: CDR1 SNHLY, CDR2 FYNNEI. CDR3 size: 13 residues. The ends were cut back, 8 bases at V and 3 bases at J, with 11 bases in the middle. The CDR3 DNA is TGTGCCAGCGAGGTAGAGGTCAATCAGCCCCAGCATTTT. Protein product: CASEVEVNQPQHF.

This chain uses TRBV29-1 with TRBJ2-1; D is undetermined. The V end lost 1 base, the J end lost 3 bases, and 13 bases lay between the germline ends. Germline V CDR1 and CDR2: SQVTM, ANQGSEA. This CDR3 is built from 15 residues. CDR3 DNA sequence: TGCAGCGTTGAAGGGAACAGAGGTGGCTACAATGAGCAGTTCTTC. Translation gives CSVEGNRGGYNEQFF.

The chain joins TRBV30 to TRBJ1-4, with a weak D call TRBD1 (6 bases). CDR1 and CDR2 from the germline V gene are GTSNPN and SVGIG (reference sequence). Trimming took off 4 bases at V and 0 bases at J, with 12 bases between the two ends. This CDR3 contains 15 residues. This CDR3 reads CAWTQGLTTNEKLFF. The CDR3 DNA follows: TGTGCCTGGACCCAGGGGCTTACAACTAATGAAAAACTGTTTTTT.

V is TRBV5-4 and J is TRBJ2-7, with TRBD1 matching over 7 bases. V trimming: 4 bases; J trimming: 4 bases; junction bases outside the gene matches: 2. From germline, CDR1 is SGHNT and CDR2 YYREEE (reference sequence). The CDR3 extends over 12 amino acids. The DNA of the CDR3 is TGTGCCAGCAGCGTGGACAGGTACGAGCAGTACTTC. Translating gives CASSVDRYEQYF.

The gene calls are TRBV6-5 and TRBJ2-1; 9 nucleotides match TRBD1. Trimming at V came to 6 bases and at J to 2 bases, leaving 5 bases not matched to a gene. This CDR3 has 15 amino acids. Germline loops: CDR1 MNHEY, CDR2 SVGAGI. CDR3 sequence: CASRTTGGAYNEQFF. The CDR3 DNA reads TGTGCCAGCAGAACGACAGGGGGAGCCTACAATGAGCAGTTCTTC.

The chain is built from TRBV6-6 and TRBJ1-2; D unclear. The germline V gene has CDR1 MNHNY and CDR2 SVGAGI (reference sequence). The V end was cut by 5 bases, the J end by 8 bases, with 12 bases between. This CDR3 contains 12 residues. The CDR3 protein is CASSGRTGGYTF. The CDR3 nucleotides read TGTGCCAGCAGTGGACGAACGGGCGGCTACACCTTC.

The rearrangement uses TRBV5-1 and TRBJ2-7; 8 nucleotides match TRBD2. Looked up from germline, CDR1 is SGHRS and CDR2 is YFSETQ. The CDR3 is made up of 13 amino acids. Germline trimming cut 4 bases from V and 6 bases from J; bases unmatched to any gene: 6. The DNA of the CDR3 is TGCGCCAGCAGCCCCGACGGGGGGGGCGAGCAGTACTTC. Translating gives CASSPDGGGEQYF.

The chain joins TRBV5-4 to TRBJ2-3; a possible D gene is TRBD1 (5 bases). Germline assignment: CDR1 SGHNT and CDR2 YYREEE (reference sequence). This CDR3 spans 16 amino acids. Deletions cut 2 bases from V and 6 bases from J, with 19 bases between. The DNA for the CDR3 is TGTGCCAGCAGCTTTCGACAGAACCCAACTAAGGATACGCAGTATTTT. This gives the protein CASSFRQNPTKDTQYF. Full variable domain (missing parts from reference TRBV5-4 and TRBJ2-3): ETGVTQSPTHLIKTRGQQVTLRCSSQSGHNTVSWYQQALGQGPQFIFQYYREEENGRGNFPPRFSGLQFPNYSSELNVNALELDDSALYLCASSFRQNPTKDTQYFGPGTRLTVL.

This clone was picked up one time. CDR3 nucleotide sequence: TGCGCCAGCAGCTTGGCCACAGCGGGAGGGCCTGGGGTCGGCGAGCAGTTCTTC. Its translation is CASSLATAGGPGVGEQFF. The V gene is TRBV5-1, the J gene TRBJ2-1; TRBD2 agrees at 10 bases. Germline CDR1 is SGHRS and CDR2 is YFSETQ. The CDR3 totals 18 residues. The junction had 16 bases not matched to a gene; V was cut back by 0 bases and J by 10 bases.

The chain employs TRBV6-5 and TRBJ1-5; tentative D call: TRBD1 (5 bases). Trimming stripped 0 bases from V and 4 bases from J, with 10 bases between. This CDR3 has 15 residues. Germline V gives CDR1 MNHEY, CDR2 SVGAGI. The CDR3 region is CASSYSGTPNQPQHF. The CDR3 bases are TGTGCCAGCAGTTACTCTGGGACCCCTAATCAGCCCCAGCATTTT.

The chain combines TRBV9 with TRBJ2-3; 10 bases align to TRBD2. This CDR3 is built from 16 residues. Germline V lookup: CDR1 SGDLS, CDR2 YYNGEE. The V and J ends lost 3 bases and 1 base, in that order; junction bases with no gene match: 5. For the CDR3, the DNA is TGTGCCAGCAGCGCTAGCGGGAGTTTCGGCACAGATACGCAGTATTTT. It encodes CASSASGSFGTDTQYF.

The chain recombines TRBV14 with TRBJ1-2; 9 nucleotides agree with TRBD1. V shed 6 bases and J 8 bases; nucleotides not matched to a gene: 1. The CDR3 spans 11 residues. Germline V gene sequence: CDR1 SGHDN, CDR2 FVKESK. In DNA, the CDR3 is TGTGCCAGCAGGGACAGGGGCGGCTACACCTTC. Translating it yields CASRDRGGYTF.

This clone appeared a single time. The chain has TRBV23-1 and TRBJ1-2; no clear D. TRBV23-1 is an ORF for which the function is uncertain. This CDR3 has 17 amino acids. The V end was cut by 0 bases, the J end by 4 bases, with 18 bases between. CDR3 DNA: TGCGCCAGCAGTCAATCGAGGTTGGAGAAGACCTCCTATGGCTACACCTTC. It yields the protein CASSQSRLEKTSYGYTF.

The rearrangement links TRBV5-6 to TRBJ2-3; 9 nucleotides align to TRBD2. The ends lost 2 bases at V and 2 bases at J; junction bases unmatched: 9. The germline gives CDR1 SGHDT, CDR2 YYEEEE. This CDR3 has 17 amino acids. The CDR3 nucleotides read TGTGCCAGCAGCTTTGGTCGGCTAGCGGGGTACACAGATACGCAGTATTTT. Protein: CASSFGRLAGYTDTQYF.

The chain employs TRBV28 and TRBJ1-2; 9 bases are a match to TRBD1. CDR1 is MDHEN, CDR2 SYDVKM, per germline. The CDR3 extends over 15 amino acids. V lost 5 bases, J lost 4 bases, and 8 bases stayed unmatched. This CDR3 reads CASSPGTGRGYGYTF. CDR3 DNA sequence: TGTGCCAGCAGTCCGGGGACAGGGCGGGGCTATGGCTACACCTTC.